This TCR beta chain was documented in a study of T cells expressing NK-cell markers (dated by TCRdb to the early 2020s). For the wider study: TCR beta-chain repertoires were profiled in sorted CD3+CD56+NKG2C+, CD3+CD56+NKG2C- and CD3+CD56-NKG2C+ T-cell subsets from about 8 donors. Libraries were sequenced as 2 x 150 bp reads on Illumina HiSeq 2000/2500, MiSeq or NextSeq. Of the eight sequenced donors, seven were found to be HCMV-seropositive and one was found to be HCMV-seronegative. All eight donors whose samples were sequenced were randomly selected healthy volunteers, three of them men and five women. Results and caveats for the whole study, not just this receptor: Those dominant clonotypes were again the most abundant among CD3+CD56-NKG2C+ cells in a few donors, at roughly 25-65%. In several donors, the dominant CD3+CD56+NKG2C+ clonotypes were found to rank among the top 10 CD8+ clonotypes and to make up 1.0-7.0% of CD8+ T cells. Whether the expanded NKG2C-expressing T cell clones were specific for HCMV antigens was left unclear.

The sample was run on an Illumina HiSeq 2000. 5'RACE template switching, by which a universal primer site and unique molecular identifiers were added, was used to make TCR beta cDNA libraries. Synthesis of cDNA was primed from the TCR beta constant segment and was followed by two consecutive PCR amplification steps. For the original study's pipeline: MIGEC was used to demultiplex reads and group reads by UMI, and MiTCR was used to assemble and quantify clonotypes. Only TCR cDNA sequences supported by at least two reads were kept to exclude erroneous sequences. The tcR package was used for downstream repertoire analysis, and clonotypes were matched across fractions by CDR3 nucleotide sequence plus V segment. VDJmatch was used to annotate antigen specificity against VDJdb, with one amino acid substitution in CDR3 permitted. Following TCRdb reprocessing, every CDR3 protein sequence forms one entry, and DNA is not provided. TCRdb, rather than the study authors, made the V and J calls. The table for this sample records roughly 110,000 distinct CDR3 sequences. 18% of the sample lies in the top ten.

A commercial ELISA kit detecting HCMV-specific IgG in serum was used to determine HCMV serostatus. Peripheral blood mononuclear cells were isolated from blood by Ficoll density gradient centrifugation. The germline V gene (reference sequence) specifies SEHNR as CDR1 and FQNEAQ as CDR2. Including the terminal cysteine and phenylalanine, the CDR3 comprises 15 residues. No DNA sequence is on record. As to this clonotype: There is no known antigen for this receptor.

This receptor was taken from a woman aged 18 to 75 in good health. Sequenced: blood T cells: a sorted CD56 or NKG2C T cell subset, CD4+ or CD8+ T cells, or bulk PBMC T cells (not recorded which). The chain is assembled from TRBV7-9 and TRBJ1-1; TCRdb designates TRBD1, a call that cannot be tested without DNA. The CDR3 is CASHPGTLTRTEAFF.